This T cell receptor beta chain emerged from a study of blood T cell repertoires in COVID-19. Profiled with immunoSEQ multiplex PCR; TCRdb holds only in-frame clones, not every one. The sample shows approximately 290,000 clones, approximately 92% of them seen only once. In germline, CDR1 is PRHDT, CDR2 FYEKMQ (reference sequence). The ends were cut back, 1 base at V and 1 base at J, with 7 bases in the middle. The CDR3 has 14 residues. Individuals aged about 18 to 89 years were recruited from 24 US areas. Participants' own reports of clinical history determined their cohort assignment. Donors of Cohort 3 who recovered were those that had two negative PCRs, clearance, or symptom resolution.

Sequencing was carried out using PBMCs or T cells enriched from blood (not recorded which). V usage is TRBV13 and J usage is TRBJ1-1; D unresolved. The clonotype originates from a woman aged 25 to 39 who had recovered from COVID-19. The CDR3 loop reads CASSLEAGNTEAFF. The CDR3 bases are TGTGCCAGCAGCTTAGAGGCAGGGAACACTGAAGCTTTCTTT.